This paragraph reports one T cell receptor (beta chain). Original data processing: Reference gene primer amplification gave estimated nucleated cell counts. TCRdb keeps only in-frame clones here, not all; method: immunoSEQ multiplex PCR. D and trimming come from the DNA, and the V and J calls and clone size come from that table. The data hold tens of thousands of clones, with around 90% observed a single time. This CDR3 spans 13 amino acids. Germline CDR1 reads SEHNR; CDR2 reads FQNEAQ (reference sequence). The V end lost 11 bases, the J end lost 0 bases, and 13 bases lay between the germline ends. This sample was taken from a study of blood T cell repertoires in COVID-19. In the study overall: The samples span acute and convalescent COVID-19 from the United States, Italy and Spain. Sample material is recorded as cDNA or gDNA derived from T cells, B-cell-depleted T cells, or PBMCs.

The genes are TRBV7-9 and TRBJ1-2, with no clear D. The sample comprised peripheral blood. This clonotype originated in a man aged 55-75 years with acute or convalescent COVID-19. The CDR3 region has the DNA TGTGCCGGCGGGAGCAGTTCTAACTATGGCTACACCTTC. Encoded protein: CAGGSSSNYGYTF.